Included here is one T cell receptor beta chain sequence, with context. Using immunoSEQ multiplex PCR, the repertoire was profiled, and TCRdb retains in-frame clones only, with some absent. The sample holds tens of thousands of clones, over 85% seen once. V was trimmed by 4 bases and J by 8 bases, leaving 11 bases between them. Germline CDR1 reads LGHNA; CDR2 reads YNFKEQ. This CDR3 is 13 amino acids long. The data stem from a study of technical replicates of blood from a few donors. This chain joins TRBV4-2 and TRBJ2-2; D is ambiguous. This sequence originates from a human donor in good health. The specimen sequenced was T cells isolated from PBMCs. This chain's CDR3 is CASSRPRTGELFF. The DNA for the CDR3 is TGTGCCAGCAGCCGCCCGAGAACTGGGGAGCTGTTTTTT.